This T cell receptor (beta chain) is from a study of shared clonotypes between healthy human individuals. Data came from immunoSEQ multiplex PCR; TCRdb stores just in-frame clones and leaves some out. Here the sample spans around 1.6 million clones, around 98% being singletons. This clone was recorded once. The antigen remains undetermined. Study outcomes and limitations: Among non-shared clonotypes, generation probabilities were lower than among those shared by all four donors.

Sequenced sample: naive CD4+ T cells sorted from blood. Documented subset: CD45RA+ positively selected. This receptor was obtained from a man aged 25 to 40 in good health.

The CDR3 region has the DNA TGTGCCAGCAGTTACGGAGTAGTACATCGGGACACTGAAGCTTTCTTT. It translates to CASSYGVVHRDTEAFF. This chain links TRBV6-5 with TRBJ1-1; D not certain. V dropped 2 bases and J dropped 3 bases, with 16 bases sitting between them. Germline CDR1 reads MNHEY; CDR2 reads SVGAGI. This CDR3 comprises 16 residues.